This T cell receptor beta chain was found in a study of T cell responses to AZD1222 COVID-19 vaccine. This table comes from immunoSEQ multiplex PCR, and its TCRdb copy is limited to in-frame clones, with some not included. Of roughly 130,000 clones listed, around 90% are singletons. Looked up from germline, CDR1 is SNHLY and CDR2 is FYNNEI. The germline V and J ends were trimmed by 2 bases and 4 bases, with 20 bases remaining between them. This CDR3 is built from 17 residues. Whole-study findings and limits: Dominant at 160-218 and 743-854, vaccine-associated CD4 TCRs also spanned spike. Clonal diversity may have been underestimated, and the donors were mostly white British, with more females than males.

Details on this clone: The target antigen is unknown.

J is TRBJ1-1 and V is TRBV2, with TRBD1 as a possible D gene (5 bases). The sequences come from peripheral blood, collected on day 0 of AZD1222 vaccination. The sequence came from an adult in good health. DNA for the CDR3: TGTGCCAGCAGTGAAATGGGATCGACCGGGGGTAGCACTGAAGCTTTCTTT. This sequence encodes CASSEMGSTGGSTEAFF. Full variable domain (missing parts from reference TRBV2 and TRBJ1-1): EPEVTQTPSHQVTQMGQEVILRCVPISNHLYFYWYRQILGQKVEFLVSFYNNEISEKSEIFDDQFSVERPDGSNFTLKIRSTKLEDSAMYFCASSEMGSTGGSTEAFFGQGTRLTVV.